This paragraph reports one TCR beta chain. CDR3 size: 15 residues. Trimming took 9 bases from V and 2 from J; bases not matched to a gene: 10. The germline gives CDR1 MNHEY, CDR2 SMNVEV (reference sequence). The record originates from a study of T cell clones after liver transplantation. Generated by immunoSEQ multiplex PCR, the TCRdb table keeps only in-frame clones and is missing some. The table includes approximately 68,000 clones, around 80% detected once. The sequence was obtained from a human donor who received a liver transplant. Source: CD4+ T cells from blood, taken before liver transplant. The V call is TRBV27, the J call TRBJ1-5; 7 positions match TRBD1. CDR3 coding DNA: TGTGCCAGTAGCGGGGAGGGGGCGGGCAATCAGCCCCAGCATTTT. Translated: CASSGEGAGNQPQHF.